The source of this TCR beta chain is a study of graft-versus-host responses after intestinal transplantation. About the study: Anti-thymocyte globulin induction, then tacrolimus and steroids for approximately 3 years, went to all recipients. Broader study findings: High graft-versus-host to host-versus-graft T cell clonal ratios marked allografts of patients with graft-donor macrochimerism.

Produced via immunoSEQ multiplex PCR; TCRdb's table is partial and in-frame only. The sample yields tens of thousands of clones, roughly 90% seen once. Notes on this clone: Antigen specificity is unknown.

The source was PBMCs, collected 26 days after transplant. The sequence came from a human patient who received an intestinal transplant, so some T cells may come from the graft donor.

Here the CDR3 DNA reads TGTGCCAGCAGTCCACTAGAAGAGACCCAGTACTTC. Protein: CASSPLEETQYF. This rearrangement joins TRBV28 to TRBJ2-5; maybe TRBD2 (5 bases). V lost 5 bases and J lost 3, with 7 bases in between. This CDR3 is built from 12 residues. Germline loops: CDR1 MDHEN, CDR2 SYDVKM. The entire variable domain, with the rest obtained from reference TRBV28 and TRBJ2-5, is as follows: DVKVTQSSRYLVKRTGEKVFLECVQDMDHENMFWYRQDPGLGLRLIYFSYDVKMKEKGDIPEGYSVSREKKERFSLILESASTNQTSMYLCASSPLEETQYFGPGTRLLVL.